These 22 T cell receptor beta chains came from one sample sequenced in a study of T-cell memory formation after mild COVID-19. TCRdb reprocessed the 5' RACE reads via MiXCR and lists one record per CDR3 protein. The top ten hold approximately 14% of the sample, which has roughly 130,000 distinct CDR3 sequences, more than 15% seen once. The sequencing sample was made of PBMCs or a T cell subset sorted from them (not recorded which). The origin of the receptors is an adult woman who had mild COVID-19 (a few samples of this study predate the infection). Cell type and time point are not known.

In nucleotides, the CDR3 is TGTGCCAGCAGCCCGGACTCAGAGACCCAGTACTTC. It is translated as CASSPDSETQYF. The chain couples TRBV3-1 to TRBJ2-5; D is perhaps TRBD2 (5 bases). Germline V gene lookup returns CDR1 LGHDT and CDR2 YNNKEL (reference sequence). CDR3 length: 12 residues. V was shortened by 4 bases and J by 4 bases, with 7 bases between the two germline ends.

This clonotype was counted a single time. This sequence joins TRBV18 and TRBJ2-5; D possibly corresponds to TRBD2 (6 bases). Germline loops: CDR1 KGHSH, CDR2 LQKENI. This CDR3 has 13 amino acids. V gave up 3 bases and J gave up 5 bases, with 10 bases separating them. Written as DNA, the CDR3 is TGTGCCAGCTCACCGGGACTGGAGGAGACCCAGTACTTC. Translating gives CASSPGLEETQYF.

Written as DNA, the CDR3 is TGTGCCAGCAGCATAAGGGGGGGAAACACTGAAGCTTTCTTT. Translating it yields CASSIRGGNTEAFF. The gene calls are TRBV7-3 and TRBJ1-1; the D gene is possibly TRBD1 (6 bases). Germline lookup yields CDR1 SGHTA and CDR2 FQGTGA. Deletions cut 5 bases from V and 2 bases from J, with 12 bases between. The CDR3 length is 14 residues.

The chain recombines TRBV9 with TRBJ1-1; D gene ambiguous. Looked up from germline, CDR1 is SGDLS and CDR2 is YYNGEE. The CDR3 runs to 14 residues. The V end lost 2 bases, the J end lost 0 bases, and 8 bases lay between the germline ends. The CDR3 reads CASSVGIMNTEAFF. The DNA of the CDR3 is TGTGCCAGCAGCGTGGGCATCATGAACACTGAAGCTTTCTTT. The whole variable domain, remainder taken from reference TRBV9 and TRBJ1-1, is DSGVTQTPKHLITATGQRVTLRCSPRSGDLSVYWYQQSLDQGLQFLIQYYNGEERAKGNILERFSAQQFPDLHSELNLSSLELGDSALYFCASSVGIMNTEAFFGQGTRLTVV.

The J gene is TRBJ2-1, the V gene TRBV7-2; TRBD2 aligns across 15 bases. The junction had 11 bases not matched to a gene; V was cut back by 4 bases and J by 1 base. CDR1 is SGHTA and CDR2 is FQGNSA in the germline V gene. The CDR3 sequence is 20 residues long. CDR3 loop: CASSSPTRTSGRGSYNEQFF. In DNA form, the CDR3 reads TGTGCCAGCAGCTCGCCAACCAGGACTAGCGGGAGGGGTTCCTACAATGAGCAGTTCTTC. Full variable domain (outside the CDR3, taken from reference TRBV7-2 and TRBJ2-1): GAGVSQSPSNKVTEKGKDVELRCDPISGHTALYWYRQSLGQGLEFLIYFQGNSAPDKSGLPSDRFSAERTGGSVSTLTIQRTQQEDSAVYLCASSSPTRTSGRGSYNEQFFGPGTRLTVL.

This clonotype was seen a few times. The germline gene is not matched at one end of the junction; a read error may be the cause. The chain links TRBV7-2 to TRBJ2-1; a possible D gene is TRBD1 (7 bases). This CDR3 spans 10 amino acids. Germline CDR1 is SGHTA and CDR2 is FQGNSA. Here the CDR3 reads CASSGQGGVF. The CDR3, as DNA: TGTGCCAGCAGCGGCCAGGGGGGAGTCTTC.

This clonotype was observed a few times. The J gene is TRBJ2-1, the V gene TRBV11-2, with D tentatively TRBD1 or TRBD2 (5 bases each). V was cut by 1 base and J by 0 bases, with 13 bases left in between. Germline-derived CDR1 and CDR2 are SGHAT and FQNNGV. The CDR3 totals 17 residues. The CDR3, as DNA: TGTGCCAGCAGCTTAGGGGACCCAAGAGGCTCCTACAATGAGCAGTTCTTC. Translated, it gives CASSLGDPRGSYNEQFF.

V and J are TRBV7-3 and TRBJ1-6; no clear D. Germline V lookup: CDR1 SGHTA, CDR2 FQGTGA. V was trimmed by 1 base and J by 6 bases, leaving 7 bases between them. This CDR3 is built from 14 residues. This CDR3 reads CASSLSSVNSPLHF. CDR3 bases: TGTGCCAGCAGCTTAAGCAGTGTTAATTCACCCCTCCACTTT.

This chain uses TRBV20-1 with TRBJ2-5, with D perhaps TRBD2 (6 bases). This CDR3 region has 14 residues. Germline-derived CDR1 and CDR2 are DFQATT and SNEGSKA (reference sequence). The V end lost 7 bases, the J end lost 5 bases, and 20 bases lay between the germline ends. The CDR3 region has the DNA TGCAGTGTGGCCCGGGGGTCCTCTTGGGAGACCCAGTACTTC. Translation gives CSVARGSSWETQYF.

This clonotype turned up a few times. CDR3 sequence: CASSLVGEEAFF. The CDR3 DNA is TGCGCCAGCAGCCTTGTGGGAGAAGAAGCTTTCTTT. The chain couples TRBV5-1 to TRBJ1-1; D remains unclear. V lost 4 bases to trimming and J lost 8 bases, with 12 bases between them. Germline CDR1 and CDR2: SGHRS and YFSETQ. This CDR3 is built from 12 residues.

The chain couples TRBV9 to TRBJ2-3, with D unresolved. V was trimmed by 0 bases and J by 2 bases, leaving 4 bases between them. The CDR3 consists of 13 residues. Germline loops: CDR1 SGDLS, CDR2 YYNGEE. CDR3 nucleotides: TGTGCCAGCAGCGTAGGGGACACAGATACGCAGTATTTT. Protein product: CASSVGDTDTQYF.

This clonotype was detected a few times. The chain is built from TRBV20-1 and TRBJ1-6; 7 bases fit TRBD1. V lost 8 bases, J lost 5 bases, and 3 bases stayed unmatched. The CDR3 totals 12 residues. The germline gives CDR1 DFQATT, CDR2 SNEGSKA (reference sequence). The CDR3 nucleotides are TGCAGTATCAGGGGGGATAATTCACCCCTCCACTTT. Translation gives CSIRGDNSPLHF.

This clonotype was picked up a small number of times. CDR3 nucleotides: TGTGCCAGCAGTCCGGGGCTAGCGGGAGTTACAGATACGCAGTATTTT. Encoded protein: CASSPGLAGVTDTQYF. The chain employs TRBV2 and TRBJ2-3; 10 nucleotides agree with TRBD2. The V gene's germline CDR1 is SNHLY and CDR2 FYNNEI. The CDR3 totals 16 residues. V shed 5 bases, J shed 3 bases, and the junction held 8 bases outside the gene matches.

Only a few counts were recorded for this clonotype. This CDR3 is CASTSGQGSYEQYF. Here the CDR3 DNA reads TGTGCCAGCACCTCTGGACAGGGTTCCTACGAGCAGTACTTC. The chain is built from TRBV14 and TRBJ2-7; 8 bases align to TRBD1. Germline V CDR1 and CDR2: SGHDN, FVKESK. Trimming removed 7 bases from V and 1 base from J; junction bases left unmatched: 6. CDR3 length equals 14 residues.

This clonotype has only a few counts. The chain employs TRBV6-5 and TRBJ1-2; the D gene is possibly TRBD1 (5 bases). The CDR3 contains 17 residues. The germline V and J ends were trimmed by 0 bases and 1 base, with 15 bases remaining between them. Germline V CDR1 and CDR2: MNHEY, SVGAGI. CDR3 amino acids: CASSYSDFREINYGYTF. In nucleotides, the CDR3 is TGTGCCAGCAGTTACTCTGACTTCAGGGAGATTAACTATGGCTACACCTTC.

This clonotype was seen a handful of times. This sequence joins TRBV29-1 and TRBJ2-1; 7 positions match TRBD2. CDR3 size: 14 residues. Per the germline V gene, CDR1 is SQVTM and CDR2 is ANQGSEA. Unmatched junction bases numbered 13, after V lost 3 bases and J lost 11 bases. Written as DNA, the CDR3 is TGCAGCGTTGACGAGGGACTATCTACAATGAAGCAGTTCTTC. Its protein product is CSVDEGLSTMKQFF.

The genes are TRBV12-3 or TRBV12-4 and TRBJ2-5, with D uncertain. The CDR3 is 14 amino acids. V was pared by 6 bases and J by 4 bases, with 15 bases between. This CDR3 is CASSYGPPAETQYF. The CDR3 DNA follows: TGTGCCAGCAGCTACGGACCGCCAGCAGAGACCCAGTACTTC.

The chain combines TRBV20-1 with TRBJ2-5; a weak D match, TRBD2 (7 bases). V dropped 1 base and J dropped 3 bases, with 12 bases sitting between them. CDR3 size: 14 residues. Looked up from germline, CDR1 is DFQATT and CDR2 is SNEGSKA (reference sequence). CDR3 nucleotides: TGCAGTGCTAGAGCCCGGGGGGCCAAAGAGACCCAGTACTTC. Translated: CSARARGAKETQYF.

There are many counts of this clonotype. This chain uses TRBV20-1 with TRBJ2-5; maybe TRBD1 (5 bases). This CDR3 spans 13 amino acids. V was cut by 3 bases and J by 5 bases, with 13 bases left in between. CDR1 DFQATT and CDR2 SNEGSKA come from the germline V gene (reference sequence). The CDR3 region has the DNA TGCAGTGCTAGTGTAGGGGCCAGGGAGACCCAGTACTTC. This codes for CSASVGARETQYF.

In its sample, this clonotype was seen a few times. This sequence joins TRBV29-1 and TRBJ2-3; 9 nucleotides align to TRBD2. This CDR3 is 13 amino acids long. Germline CDR1 and CDR2: SQVTM and ANQGSEA. V shed 6 bases, J shed 5 bases, and the junction held 6 bases outside the gene matches. The CDR3: CSVGGGALDTQYF. The CDR3 nucleotides read TGCAGCGTCGGCGGGGGGGCCCTAGATACGCAGTATTTT.

The chain uses TRBV4-2 and TRBJ2-7; 7 bases map to TRBD2. Germline trimming cut 6 bases from V and 0 bases from J; bases unmatched to any gene: 5. The CDR3 runs to 14 residues. Germline V lookup: CDR1 LGHNA, CDR2 YNFKEQ. CDR3 amino acids: CASSRLASSYEQYF. In nucleotides, the CDR3 is TGTGCCAGCAGTCGACTAGCAAGCTCCTACGAGCAGTACTTC.

The chain employs TRBV27 and TRBJ1-2; a weak D match, TRBD1 (5 bases). Trimming stripped 6 bases from V and 6 bases from J, with 14 bases between. This CDR3 contains 13 residues. Germline CDR1 reads MNHEY; CDR2 reads SMNVEV (reference sequence). The CDR3 region has the DNA TGTGCCAGCAGGATTCAGGGTTCTGATGGCTACACCTTC. Translating gives CASRIQGSDGYTF.